Sequencing of this T cell receptor beta chain was carried out in a study of T cell repertoires in cytomegalovirus infection. TCRdb redid the calling of the reads with MiXCR, one entry per CDR3 protein. The table has approximately 910,000 distinct CDR3 sequences, less than 35% seen once; the top ten hold around an eighth. For this clonotype: Its target is unknown.

This specimen consisted of cultured CD8+ T cells from PBMCs, obtained from culture after CMV antigen stimulation. This receptor was taken from a human donor in good health (CMV status not recorded). Some clones in this sample may be carry-over from other donors' samples.

Here the CDR3 DNA reads TGTGCCAGCAGCATAGGCCGGGACTACGATGAAAAACTGTTTTTT. It specifies CASSIGRDYDEKLFF. This chain joins TRBV6-6 and TRBJ1-4; possibly TRBD1 for D (5 bases). Per the germline V gene, CDR1 is MNHNY and CDR2 is SVGAGI (reference sequence). The CDR3 loop spans 15 amino acids. The V gene lost 6 bases and the J gene lost 6 bases, with 17 bases spanning the gap.